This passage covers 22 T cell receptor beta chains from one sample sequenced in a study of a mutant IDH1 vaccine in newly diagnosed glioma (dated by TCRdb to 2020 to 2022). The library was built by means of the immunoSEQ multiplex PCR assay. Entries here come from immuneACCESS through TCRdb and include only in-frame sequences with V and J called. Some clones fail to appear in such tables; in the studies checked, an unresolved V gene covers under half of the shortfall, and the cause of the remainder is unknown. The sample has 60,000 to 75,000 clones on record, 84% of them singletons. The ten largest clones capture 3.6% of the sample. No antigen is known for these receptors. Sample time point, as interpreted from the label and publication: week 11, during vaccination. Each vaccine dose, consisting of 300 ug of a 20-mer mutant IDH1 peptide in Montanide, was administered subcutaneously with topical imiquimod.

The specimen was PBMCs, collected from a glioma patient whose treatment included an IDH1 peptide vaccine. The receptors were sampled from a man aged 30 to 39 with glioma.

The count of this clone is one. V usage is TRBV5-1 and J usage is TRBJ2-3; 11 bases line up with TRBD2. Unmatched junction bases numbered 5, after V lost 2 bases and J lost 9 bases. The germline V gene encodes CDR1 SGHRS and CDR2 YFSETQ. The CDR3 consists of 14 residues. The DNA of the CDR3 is TGCGCCAGCAGCTTAGGTTCTAGCGGGGGGACGCAGTATTTT. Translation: CASSLGSSGGTQYF.

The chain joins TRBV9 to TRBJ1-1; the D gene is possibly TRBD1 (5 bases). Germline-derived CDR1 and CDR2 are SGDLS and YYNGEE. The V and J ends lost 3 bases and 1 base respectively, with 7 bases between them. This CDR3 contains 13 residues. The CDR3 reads CASSAGGNTEAFF. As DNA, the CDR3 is TGTGCCAGCAGCGCGGGGGGGAACACTGAAGCTTTCTTT.

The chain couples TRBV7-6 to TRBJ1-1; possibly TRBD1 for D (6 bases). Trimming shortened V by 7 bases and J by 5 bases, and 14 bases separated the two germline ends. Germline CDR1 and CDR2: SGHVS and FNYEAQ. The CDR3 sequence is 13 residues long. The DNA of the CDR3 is TGTGCCAGCACCCAGGGGTTGGGGACTGAAGCTTTCTTT. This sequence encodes CASTQGLGTEAFF.

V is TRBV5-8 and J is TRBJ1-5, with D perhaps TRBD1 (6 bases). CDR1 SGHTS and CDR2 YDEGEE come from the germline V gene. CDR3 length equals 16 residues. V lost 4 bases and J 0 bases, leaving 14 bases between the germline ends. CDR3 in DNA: TGTGCCAGCAGCCTCGGACAGTCATATAGCAATCAGCCCCAGCATTTT. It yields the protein CASSLGQSYSNQPQHF.

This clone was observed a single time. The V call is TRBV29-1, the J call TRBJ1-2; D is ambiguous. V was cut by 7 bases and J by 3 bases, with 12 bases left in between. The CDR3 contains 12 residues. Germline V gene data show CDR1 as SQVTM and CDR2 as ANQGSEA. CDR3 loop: CSASAGDYGYTF. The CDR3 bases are TGCAGCGCTTCAGCTGGGGACTATGGCTACACCTTC.

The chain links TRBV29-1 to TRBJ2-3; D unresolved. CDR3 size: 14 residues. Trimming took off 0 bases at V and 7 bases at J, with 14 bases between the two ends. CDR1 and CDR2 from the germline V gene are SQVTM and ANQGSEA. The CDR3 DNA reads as TGCAGCGTTGAAGATCTTAAAAGTTTTAATACGCAGTATTTT. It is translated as CSVEDLKSFNTQYF.

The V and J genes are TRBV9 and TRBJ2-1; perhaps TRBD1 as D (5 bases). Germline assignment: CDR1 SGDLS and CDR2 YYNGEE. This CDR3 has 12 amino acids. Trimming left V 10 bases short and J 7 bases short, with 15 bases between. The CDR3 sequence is CASRAAWNEQFF. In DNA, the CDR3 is TGTGCCTCCAGGGCGGCGTGGAATGAGCAGTTCTTC.

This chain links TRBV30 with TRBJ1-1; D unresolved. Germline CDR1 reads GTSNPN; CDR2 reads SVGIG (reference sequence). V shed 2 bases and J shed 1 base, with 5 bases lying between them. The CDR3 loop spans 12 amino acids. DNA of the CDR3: TGTGCCTGGAGTTTGTGGAACACTGAAGCTTTCTTT. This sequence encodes CAWSLWNTEAFF.

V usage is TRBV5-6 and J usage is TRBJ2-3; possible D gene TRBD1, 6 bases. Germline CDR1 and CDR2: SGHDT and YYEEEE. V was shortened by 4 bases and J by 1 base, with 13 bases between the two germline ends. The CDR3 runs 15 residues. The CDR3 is CASSPASGGTDTQYF. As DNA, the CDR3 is TGTGCCAGCAGCCCCGCTTCAGGGGGCACAGATACGCAGTATTTT.

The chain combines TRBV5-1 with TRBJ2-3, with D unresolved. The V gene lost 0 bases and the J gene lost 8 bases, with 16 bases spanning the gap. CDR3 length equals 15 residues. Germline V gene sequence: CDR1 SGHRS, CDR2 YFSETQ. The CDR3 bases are TGCGCCAGCAGCTTGGGTTCAGTTTCGGTGGGTACGCAGTATTTT. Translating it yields CASSLGSVSVGTQYF.

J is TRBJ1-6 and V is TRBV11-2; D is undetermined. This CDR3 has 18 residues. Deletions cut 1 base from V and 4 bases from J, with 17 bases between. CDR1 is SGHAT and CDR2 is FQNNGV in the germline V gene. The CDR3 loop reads CASSLVPGATRYNSPLHF. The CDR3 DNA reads TGTGCCAGCAGCTTAGTACCGGGAGCGACACGTTATAATTCACCCCTCCACTTT.

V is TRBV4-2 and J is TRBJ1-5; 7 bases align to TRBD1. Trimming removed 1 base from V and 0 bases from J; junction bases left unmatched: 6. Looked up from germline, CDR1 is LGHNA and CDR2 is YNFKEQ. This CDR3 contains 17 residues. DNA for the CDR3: TGTGCCAGCAGCCAAGGAGGGGGCTCGTATAGCAATCAGCCCCAGCATTTT. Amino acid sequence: CASSQGGGSYSNQPQHF.

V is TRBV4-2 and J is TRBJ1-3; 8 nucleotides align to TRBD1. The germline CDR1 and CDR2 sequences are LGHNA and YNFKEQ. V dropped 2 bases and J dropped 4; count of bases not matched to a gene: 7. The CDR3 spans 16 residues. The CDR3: CASSQPTGGTGNTIYF. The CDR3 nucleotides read TGTGCCAGCAGCCAACCCACAGGGGGAACCGGAAACACCATATATTTT.

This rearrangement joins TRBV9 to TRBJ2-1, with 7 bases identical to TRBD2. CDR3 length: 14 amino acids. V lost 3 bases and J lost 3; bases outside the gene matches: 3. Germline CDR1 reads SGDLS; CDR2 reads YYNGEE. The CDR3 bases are TGTGCCAGCAGCGCTAGCGGAGTCTACAATGAGCAGTTCTTC. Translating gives CASSASGVYNEQFF.

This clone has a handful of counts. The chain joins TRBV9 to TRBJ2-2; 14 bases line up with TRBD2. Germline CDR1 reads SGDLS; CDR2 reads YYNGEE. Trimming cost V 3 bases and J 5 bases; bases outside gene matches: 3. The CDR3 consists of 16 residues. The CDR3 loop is CASSAWTSGRTGELFF. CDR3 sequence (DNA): TGTGCCAGCAGCGCCTGGACTAGCGGGAGGACCGGGGAGCTGTTTTTT.

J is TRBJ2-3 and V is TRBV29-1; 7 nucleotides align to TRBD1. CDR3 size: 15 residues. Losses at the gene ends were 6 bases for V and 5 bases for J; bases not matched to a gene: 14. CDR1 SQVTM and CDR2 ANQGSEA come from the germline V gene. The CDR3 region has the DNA TGCAGCGTCCAAGGGGGCCCTGACTGGGAAGATACGCAGTATTTT. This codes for CSVQGGPDWEDTQYF.

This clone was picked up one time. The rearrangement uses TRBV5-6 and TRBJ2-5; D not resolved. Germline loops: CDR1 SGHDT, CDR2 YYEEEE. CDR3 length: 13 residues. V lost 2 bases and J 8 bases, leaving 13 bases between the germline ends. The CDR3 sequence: CASSLDASGTQYF. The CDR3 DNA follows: TGTGCCAGCAGCTTAGACGCCTCGGGCACCCAGTACTTC.

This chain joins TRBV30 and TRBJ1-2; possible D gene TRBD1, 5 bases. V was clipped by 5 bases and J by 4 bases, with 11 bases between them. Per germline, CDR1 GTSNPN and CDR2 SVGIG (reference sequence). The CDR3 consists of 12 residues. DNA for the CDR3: TGTGCCTGGGGTGACAGCTTCTATGGCTACACCTTC. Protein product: CAWGDSFYGYTF.

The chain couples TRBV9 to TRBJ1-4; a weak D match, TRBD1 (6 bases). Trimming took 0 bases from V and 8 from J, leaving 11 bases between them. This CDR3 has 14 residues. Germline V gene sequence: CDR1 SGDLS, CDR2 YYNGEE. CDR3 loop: CASSVGSQGEKLFF. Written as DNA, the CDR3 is TGTGCCAGCAGCGTAGGTAGTCAGGGGGAAAAACTGTTTTTT.

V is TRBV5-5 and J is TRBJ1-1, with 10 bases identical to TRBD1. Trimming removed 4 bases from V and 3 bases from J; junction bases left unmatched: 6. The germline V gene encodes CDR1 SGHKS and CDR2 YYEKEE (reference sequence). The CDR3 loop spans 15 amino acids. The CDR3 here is CASSPGTGAYTEAFF. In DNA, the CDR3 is TGTGCCAGCAGCCCCGGGACAGGGGCCTACACTGAAGCTTTCTTT.

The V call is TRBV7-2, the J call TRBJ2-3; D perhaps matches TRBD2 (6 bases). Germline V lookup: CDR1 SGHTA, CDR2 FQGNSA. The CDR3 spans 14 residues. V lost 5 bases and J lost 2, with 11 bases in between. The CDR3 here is CASSIRGFTDTQYF. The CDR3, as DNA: TGTGCCAGCAGCATACGGGGGTTCACAGATACGCAGTATTTT.

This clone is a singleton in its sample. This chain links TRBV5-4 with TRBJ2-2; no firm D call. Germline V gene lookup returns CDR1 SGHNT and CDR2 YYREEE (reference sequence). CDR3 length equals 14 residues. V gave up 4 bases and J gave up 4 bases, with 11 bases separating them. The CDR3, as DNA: TGTGCCAGCAGCCCCTCCATAACCACCGGGGAGCTGTTTTTT. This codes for CASSPSITTGELFF.